This T cell receptor beta chain was identified in a study of blood T cell repertoires in COVID-19. Overall study context: Acute and convalescent COVID-19 samples came from the United States, Italy and Spain. T cells, B-cell-depleted T cells, or PBMCs supplied cDNA or gDNA.

The V end lost 5 bases, the J end lost 4 bases, and 11 bases lay between the germline ends. The CDR3 extends over 13 amino acids. Germline assignment: CDR1 MRHNA and CDR2 SNTAGT. How the authors handled the data: How many nucleated cells were present was estimated from reference gene primer amplification. Measured with immunoSEQ multiplex PCR; TCRdb has only the in-frame clones, and not every one. The DNA gave D and trimming, while V, J and clone size come from that table. This table has roughly 250,000 clones, around 82% appearing once. Seattle participants joined during active infection and were tracked over time.

The TCR sequence derives from a human donor with COVID-19, enrolled during active disease. The donor label of this sample is uncertain. Sequenced sample: peripheral blood. This chain joins TRBV6-4 and TRBJ1-1; D remains ambiguous. The CDR3: CASSQALGTEAFF. CDR3 nucleotide sequence: TGTGCCAGCAGTCAGGCCTTGGGCACTGAAGCTTTCTTT.